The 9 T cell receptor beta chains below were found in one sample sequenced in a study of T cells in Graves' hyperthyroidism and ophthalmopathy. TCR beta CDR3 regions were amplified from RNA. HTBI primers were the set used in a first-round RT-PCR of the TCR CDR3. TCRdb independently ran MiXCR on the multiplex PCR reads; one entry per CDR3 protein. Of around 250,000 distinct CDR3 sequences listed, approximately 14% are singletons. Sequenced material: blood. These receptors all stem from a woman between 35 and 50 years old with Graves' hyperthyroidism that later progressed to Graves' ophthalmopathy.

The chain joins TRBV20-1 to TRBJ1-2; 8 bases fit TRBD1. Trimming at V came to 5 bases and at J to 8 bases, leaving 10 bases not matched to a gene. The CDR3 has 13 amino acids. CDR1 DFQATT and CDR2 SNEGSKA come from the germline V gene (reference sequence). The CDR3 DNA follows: TGCAGTGCTGACGCCAGGGGGCGCGGGGGCTACACCTTC. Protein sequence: CSADARGRGGYTF.

The CDR3 sequence: CASSHADRGLNTGELFF. The CDR3 coding sequence is TGTGCCAGCAGCCATGCTGACCGAGGCTTGAACACCGGGGAGCTGTTTTTT. V usage is TRBV14 and J usage is TRBJ2-2, with unresolved D. This CDR3 comprises 17 residues. CDR1 and CDR2 from the germline V gene are SGHDN and FVKESK. With 3 bases removed from V and 1 base from J, the gap between germline ends came to 15 bases.

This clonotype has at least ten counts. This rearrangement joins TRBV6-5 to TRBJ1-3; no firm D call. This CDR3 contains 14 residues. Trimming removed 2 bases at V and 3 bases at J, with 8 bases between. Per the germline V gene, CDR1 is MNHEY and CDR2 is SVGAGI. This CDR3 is CASSYGRSGNTIYF. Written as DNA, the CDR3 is TGTGCCAGCAGTTACGGCAGGAGTGGAAACACCATATATTTT.

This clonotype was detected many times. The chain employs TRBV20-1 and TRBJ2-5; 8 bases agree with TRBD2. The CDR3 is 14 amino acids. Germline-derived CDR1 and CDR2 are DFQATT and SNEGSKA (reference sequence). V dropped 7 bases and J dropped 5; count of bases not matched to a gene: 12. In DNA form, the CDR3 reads TGCAGTGTCCCCTGGGGACTAGTAGCGGAGACCCAGTACTTC. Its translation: CSVPWGLVAETQYF.

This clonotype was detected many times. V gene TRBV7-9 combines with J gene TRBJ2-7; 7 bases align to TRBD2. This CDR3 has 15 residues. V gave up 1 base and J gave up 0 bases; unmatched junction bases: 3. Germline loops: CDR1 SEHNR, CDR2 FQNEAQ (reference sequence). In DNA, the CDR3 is TGTGCCAGCAGCTTAGAGCCTAGCGGCTCCTACGAGCAGTACTTC. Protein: CASSLEPSGSYEQYF.

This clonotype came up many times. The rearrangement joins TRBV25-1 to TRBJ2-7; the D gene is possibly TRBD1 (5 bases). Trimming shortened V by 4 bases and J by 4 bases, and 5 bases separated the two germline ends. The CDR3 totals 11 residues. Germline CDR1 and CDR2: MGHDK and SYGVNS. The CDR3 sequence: CASSGQYEQYF. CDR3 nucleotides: TGTGCCAGCAGTGGACAGTACGAGCAGTACTTC.

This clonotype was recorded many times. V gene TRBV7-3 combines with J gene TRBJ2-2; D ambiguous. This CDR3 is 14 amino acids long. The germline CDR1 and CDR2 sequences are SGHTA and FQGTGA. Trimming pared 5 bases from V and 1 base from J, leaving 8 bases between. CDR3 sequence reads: CASSISLNTGELFF. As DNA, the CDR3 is TGTGCCAGCAGCATTTCACTGAACACCGGGGAGCTGTTTTTT.

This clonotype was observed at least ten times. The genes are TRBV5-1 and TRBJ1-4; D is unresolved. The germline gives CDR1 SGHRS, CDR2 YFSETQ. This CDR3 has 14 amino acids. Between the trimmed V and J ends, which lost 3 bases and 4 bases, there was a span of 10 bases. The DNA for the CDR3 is TGCGCCAGCAGCTCTCCGGGAGTTAATGAAAAACTGTTTTTT. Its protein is CASSSPGVNEKLFF. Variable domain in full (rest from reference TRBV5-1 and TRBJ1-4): KAGVTQTPRYLIKTRGQQVTLSCSPISGHRSVSWYQQTPGQGLQFLFEYFSETQRNKGNFPGRFSGRQFSNSRSEMNVSTLELGDSALYLCASSSPGVNEKLFFGSGTQLSVL.

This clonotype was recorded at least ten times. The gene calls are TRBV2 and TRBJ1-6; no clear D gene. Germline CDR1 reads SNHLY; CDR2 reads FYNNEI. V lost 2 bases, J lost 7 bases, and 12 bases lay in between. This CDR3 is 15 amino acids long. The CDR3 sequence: CASSETAGLNSPLHF. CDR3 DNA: TGTGCCAGCAGTGAAACGGCAGGCCTAAATTCACCCCTCCACTTT.